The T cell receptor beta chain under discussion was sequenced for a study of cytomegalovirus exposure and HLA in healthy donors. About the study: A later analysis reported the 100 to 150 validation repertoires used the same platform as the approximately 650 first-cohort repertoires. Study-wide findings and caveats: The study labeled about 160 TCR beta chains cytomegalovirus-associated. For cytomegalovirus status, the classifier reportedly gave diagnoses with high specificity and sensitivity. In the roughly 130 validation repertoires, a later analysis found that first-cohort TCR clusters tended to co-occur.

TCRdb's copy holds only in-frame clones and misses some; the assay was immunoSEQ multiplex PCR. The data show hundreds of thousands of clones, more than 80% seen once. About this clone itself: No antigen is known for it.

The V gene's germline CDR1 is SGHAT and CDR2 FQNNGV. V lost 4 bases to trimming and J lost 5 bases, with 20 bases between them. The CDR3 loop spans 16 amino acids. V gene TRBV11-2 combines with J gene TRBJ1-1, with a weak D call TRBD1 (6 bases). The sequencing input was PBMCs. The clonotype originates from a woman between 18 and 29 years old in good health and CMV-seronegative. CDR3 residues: CASSSPSGRRGTEAFF. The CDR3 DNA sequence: TGTGCCAGCAGCTCCCCCAGTGGTAGAAGGGGGACTGAAGCTTTCTTT.